The next 16 T cell receptor beta chains were all read from a single sample in a study of T cell responses to AZD1222 COVID-19 vaccine. Sequencing was performed with immunoSEQ multiplex PCR; in TCRdb, only in-frame clones are kept and a portion is missing. The profile covers 95,000 to 150,000 clones, with around 88% appearing a single time and about 4.9% taken by the ten largest. The material sequenced was peripheral blood, taken on day 0 of AZD1222 vaccination. The source of these receptors is an adult in good health.

The rearrangement links TRBV7-8 to TRBJ1-2; the D gene is possibly TRBD1 (5 bases). Trimming removed 0 bases from V and 4 bases from J, with 12 bases in between. This CDR3 has 15 residues. Germline values: CDR1 SGHVS, CDR2 FQNEAQ. CDR3 residues: CASSLADRIFYGYTF. CDR3 sequence (DNA): TGTGCCAGCAGCTTAGCCGACAGAATTTTCTATGGCTACACCTTC.

The chain carries TRBV5-4 and TRBJ2-3, with 11 bases fitting TRBD2. CDR3 size: 18 residues. V trimming: 2 bases; J trimming: 0 bases; junction bases outside the gene matches: 8. In germline, CDR1 is SGHNT, CDR2 YYREEE (reference sequence). The CDR3 nucleotides read TGTGCCAGCAGCTTTCGTACTAGCGGGGGCCTTAGCACAGATACGCAGTATTTT. It translates to CASSFRTSGGLSTDTQYF.

J is TRBJ2-5 and V is TRBV15; D remains ambiguous. This CDR3 has 15 amino acids. V was trimmed by 0 bases and J by 3 bases, leaving 11 bases between them. Germline V gene sequence: CDR1 LNHNV, CDR2 YYDKDF (reference sequence). CDR3 amino acids: CATSRDRSSKETQYF. Written as DNA, the CDR3 is TGTGCCACCAGCAGAGATCGGTCCTCGAAAGAGACCCAGTACTTC.

Here the CDR3 reads CASSYRRASGGGEQFF. Here the CDR3 DNA reads TGTGCCAGCAGTTACCGACGGGCTAGCGGGGGAGGTGAGCAGTTCTTC. This chain connects TRBV6-2 or TRBV6-3 to TRBJ2-1, with 10 bases identical to TRBD2. The CDR3 runs to 16 residues. Germline V gene sequence: CDR1 MNHEY, CDR2 SVGEGT. After removal of 2 bases from V and 9 bases from J, the junction contained 10 bases not matched to a gene.

The chain recombines TRBV5-5 with TRBJ1-4, with a weak D call TRBD1 (5 bases). The CDR3 has 16 amino acids. Germline loops: CDR1 SGHKS, CDR2 YYEKEE (reference sequence). The V end lost 0 bases, the J end lost 3 bases, and 12 bases lay between the germline ends. The CDR3 nucleotides read TGTGCCAGCAGCTTGGGTGGGGGTACGGCTAATGAAAAACTGTTTTTT. Its protein product is CASSLGGGTANEKLFF.

The chain joins TRBV4-3 to TRBJ2-3, with TRBD2 as a possible D gene (5 bases). Germline assignment: CDR1 LGHNA and CDR2 YSLEER. This CDR3 region has 16 residues. V dropped 0 bases and J dropped 1 base, with 11 bases sitting between them. CDR3 amino acids: CASSQDPLGGTDTQYF. The CDR3, as DNA: TGCGCCAGCAGCCAAGATCCCCTGGGAGGCACAGATACGCAGTATTTT.

J is TRBJ1-1 and V is TRBV9; D may be TRBD1 (5 bases). The CDR3 spans 17 residues. Trimming took off 4 bases at V and 3 bases at J, with 22 bases between the two ends. CDR1 is SGDLS and CDR2 is YYNGEE in the germline V gene. CDR3 in DNA: TGTGCCAGCAGCTTGTGGGGTGACCCCGGGGCCCACACTGAAGCTTTCTTT. Translation: CASSLWGDPGAHTEAFF. Using reference TRBV9 and TRBJ1-1 for the parts outside the CDR3, the full variable domain is DSGVTQTPKHLITATGQRVTLRCSPRSGDLSVYWYQQSLDQGLQFLIQYYNGEERAKGNILERFSAQQFPDLHSELNLSSLELGDSALYFCASSLWGDPGAHTEAFFGQGTRLTVV.

This clone has only one observation. This sequence joins TRBV3-1 (or the pseudogene TRBV3-2) and TRBJ1-6, with D unclear. Germline V CDR1 and CDR2: LGHDT, YNNKEL (reference sequence). The CDR3 contains 15 residues. Trimming left V 4 bases short and J 5 bases short, with 12 bases between. As DNA, the CDR3 is TGTGCCAGCAGCCGAGGCAGGAGCCATAATTCACCCCTCCACTTT. It specifies CASSRGRSHNSPLHF.

The genes are TRBV19 and TRBJ1-3; D ambiguous. Germline lookup yields CDR1 LNHDA and CDR2 SQIVND (reference sequence). V lost 3 bases, J lost 0 bases, and 12 bases lay in between. The CDR3 is 16 residues long. CDR3 coding DNA: TGTGCCAGTAGTATCCCGGGCCTCAGCTCTGGAAACACCATATATTTT. Its protein product is CASSIPGLSSGNTIYF.

Written as DNA, the CDR3 is TGTGCCAGCAGTTCAACGGGCGGGATGGGAAGATCACCCCTCCACTTT. It translates to CASSSTGGMGRSPLHF. V gene TRBV6-5 combines with J gene TRBJ1-6; unclear D gene. CDR3 length: 16 amino acids. With 4 bases removed from V and 10 bases from J, the gap between germline ends came to 20 bases. The germline gives CDR1 MNHEY, CDR2 SVGAGI.

V and J are TRBV11-2 and TRBJ2-5; D unclear. CDR3 length: 13 amino acids. Trimming removed 5 bases from V and 1 base from J, with 8 bases in between. CDR1 SGHAT and CDR2 FQNNGV come from the germline V gene. CDR3 loop: CASSRDRQETQYF. In nucleotides, the CDR3 is TGTGCCAGCAGCCGAGACCGCCAAGAGACCCAGTACTTC.

This chain uses TRBV6-5 with TRBJ1-2, with 7 nucleotides matching TRBD1. The J segment lost 2 bases and the V segment lost 7 bases, leaving 7 bases of the junction unmatched. The CDR3 has 14 residues. Per germline, CDR1 MNHEY and CDR2 SVGAGI. The CDR3 sequence is CASTEGGQNYGYTF. The CDR3 nucleotides read TGTGCCAGCACCGAGGGGGGACAGAACTATGGCTACACCTTC.

V and J are TRBV7-2 and TRBJ1-1, with D possibly TRBD1 on 5 matching bases. CDR1 and CDR2 (germline): SGHTA, FQGNSA. Trimming stripped 5 bases from V and 10 bases from J, with 17 bases between. The CDR3 length is 13 residues. The DNA of the CDR3 is TGTGCCAGCAGCCCCGGGATTCCCGACAGAGCTTTCTTT. Protein: CASSPGIPDRAFF.

This clone was detected only a few times. This rearrangement joins TRBV19 to TRBJ2-7; D unresolved. Germline-derived CDR1 and CDR2 are LNHDA and SQIVND (reference sequence). The CDR3 totals 14 residues. V was cut by 7 bases and J by 4 bases, with 17 bases left in between. The CDR3 loop reads CASTENAAAYEQYF. DNA of the CDR3: TGTGCCAGTACCGAAAACGCCGCCGCATACGAGCAGTACTTC.

A word on this clone: The same CDR3 arises from other DNA sequences in this sample as well. V gene TRBV28 combines with J gene TRBJ1-2; D remains ambiguous. The germline gives CDR1 MDHEN, CDR2 SYDVKM. The V end lost 5 bases, the J end lost 3 bases, and 4 bases lay between the germline ends. This CDR3 contains 11 residues. Here the CDR3 DNA reads TGTGCCAGCAGTAGTGACTATGGCTACACCTTC. This codes for CASSSDYGYTF.

This clone was recorded only once. The rearrangement joins TRBV9 to TRBJ1-2, with no clear D. The CDR3 runs to 15 residues. Trimming stripped 0 bases from V and 2 bases from J, with 11 bases between. Germline assignment: CDR1 SGDLS and CDR2 YYNGEE. Written as DNA, the CDR3 is TGTGCCAGCAGCGTAGCTTTCGAGGGAAACTATGGCTACACCTTC. Amino acid sequence: CASSVAFEGNYGYTF.